These 18 T cell receptor beta chains were all obtained from the same sample, sequenced in a study of blood T cell repertoires in COVID-19. The assay was immunoSEQ multiplex PCR, and TCRdb's table has in-frame clones only and misses some. There are hundreds of thousands of clones in the sample; around 87% occur only once, and approximately 4% lies in the top ten. Source material: PBMCs or T cells enriched from blood (not recorded which). The source is a woman under 30 with acute COVID-19.

The chain carries TRBV11-3 and TRBJ2-7; 9 bases fit TRBD2. J gave up 2 bases and V 4 bases, and 3 bases lay outside the gene matches. The germline gives CDR1 SGHNT, CDR2 YENEEA. The CDR3 is 14 amino acids. The CDR3 DNA follows: TGTGCCAGCAGCTCGACTAGCGGTCCCTACGAGCAGTACTTC. Translated, it gives CASSSTSGPYEQYF.

This chain links TRBV5-1 with TRBJ2-3; 10 bases map to TRBD2. The CDR3 runs 15 residues. The ends lost 3 bases at V and 4 bases at J; junction bases unmatched: 5. Germline loops: CDR1 SGHRS, CDR2 YFSETQ. The CDR3 loop is CASSSSGRFADTQYF. CDR3 nucleotides: TGCGCCAGCAGCTCTAGCGGGAGATTCGCAGATACGCAGTATTTT.

The chain has TRBV10-3 and TRBJ1-5; 7 bases align to TRBD1. The germline V gene has CDR1 ENHRY and CDR2 SYGVKD. CDR3 length: 13 residues. V lost 10 bases to trimming and J lost 3 bases; unmatched junction nucleotides: 6. The CDR3 DNA sequence: TGTGCCACCCAGGGACAGCTCAATCAGCCCCAGCATTTT. Translating it yields CATQGQLNQPQHF.

This sequence joins TRBV6-5 and TRBJ1-2, with TRBD1 matching over 9 bases. CDR3 length: 16 amino acids. V shed 1 base, J shed 8 bases, and the junction held 11 bases outside the gene matches. In germline, CDR1 is MNHEY, CDR2 SVGAGI. DNA of the CDR3: TGTGCCAGCAGTTACTTCCCCCGGGACAGGGTCACGGGCTACACCTTC. Translation gives CASSYFPRDRVTGYTF.

The J gene is TRBJ2-7, the V gene TRBV25-1; D is perhaps TRBD1 (5 bases). V shed 6 bases and J shed 4 bases, with 13 bases lying between them. This CDR3 has 13 residues. Germline assignment: CDR1 MGHDK and CDR2 SYGVNS. This CDR3 is CASSRTPPYEQYF. As DNA, the CDR3 is TGTGCCAGCAGCCGGACACCTCCTTACGAGCAGTACTTC.

The genes are TRBV28 and TRBJ2-2, with D maybe TRBD1 (6 bases). The V gene's germline CDR1 is MDHEN and CDR2 SYDVKM. This CDR3 comprises 15 residues. The germline V and J ends were trimmed by 7 bases and 1 base, with 13 bases remaining between them. The CDR3 coding sequence is TGTGCCAGCATCCAACAGGGCCTGAACACCGGGGAGCTGTTTTTT. This translates into CASIQQGLNTGELFF.

The chain is built from TRBV14 and TRBJ2-3; D may be TRBD1 (6 bases). CDR1 is SGHDN, CDR2 FVKESK, per germline. V dropped 0 bases and J dropped 0 bases, with 16 bases sitting between them. The CDR3 runs 18 residues. In DNA, the CDR3 is TGTGCCAGCAGCCAAGATGCCGGGACACAGATGAGCACAGATACGCAGTATTTT. Its translation: CASSQDAGTQMSTDTQYF.

This chain joins TRBV18 and TRBJ1-4; tentatively, D is TRBD1 (5 bases). Germline V CDR1 and CDR2: KGHSH, LQKENI. Deletions cut 3 bases from V and 0 bases from J, with 8 bases between. The CDR3 totals 15 residues. The CDR3 nucleotides read TGTGCCAGCTCACCGTCCAGGGCAACTAATGAAAAACTGTTTTTT. It codes for CASSPSRATNEKLFF. The complete variable domain, with remaining parts taken from reference TRBV18 and TRBJ1-4, reads NAGVMQNPRHLVRRRGQEARLRCSPMKGHSHVYWYRQLPEEGLKFMVYLQKENIIDESGMPKERFSAEFPKEGPSILRIQQVVRGDSAAYFCASSPSRATNEKLFFGSGTQLSVL.

The J gene is TRBJ1-1, the V gene TRBV27; no clear D. CDR1 and CDR2 (germline): MNHEY, SMNVEV (reference sequence). This CDR3 is built from 13 residues. Trimming took 6 bases from V and 0 from J, leaving 8 bases between them. CDR3 DNA sequence: TGTGCCAGCAGCATGAGGGTGAACACTGAAGCTTTCTTT. Encoded protein: CASSMRVNTEAFF.

The chain couples TRBV11-3 to TRBJ1-3, with 9 positions matching TRBD1. This CDR3 contains 16 residues. The junction had 7 bases not matched to a gene; V was cut back by 5 bases and J by 2 bases. Germline CDR1 is SGHNT and CDR2 is YENEEA. The CDR3 DNA reads as TGTGCCAGCAGCCCTACGGACAGGGGACCTGGAAACACCATATATTTT. This encodes CASSPTDRGPGNTIYF.

This chain uses TRBV27 with TRBJ1-1; 8 bases align to TRBD1. Trimming at V came to 6 bases and at J to 3 bases, leaving 18 bases not matched to a gene. Germline V CDR1 and CDR2: MNHEY, SMNVEV (reference sequence). CDR3 length: 18 residues. The CDR3 coding sequence is TGTGCCAGCAGAATTCTGGGACAGGTATGGGATGGGGACACTGAAGCTTTCTTT. Its protein is CASRILGQVWDGDTEAFF.

The rearrangement joins TRBV12-3 or TRBV12-4 to TRBJ1-2; D unclear. The CDR3 totals 13 residues. V shed 4 bases and J shed 0 bases, with 6 bases lying between them. In DNA form, the CDR3 reads TGTGCCAGCAGTTCCCCAGCTAACTATGGCTACACCTTC. Amino acids: CASSSPANYGYTF.

This clone was seen only once. This chain links TRBV23-1 with TRBJ1-2; D is unresolved. TRBV23-1 is assigned to the ORF class and has an uncertain function. The CDR3 extends over 16 amino acids. The V gene lost 6 bases and the J gene lost 7 bases, with 24 bases spanning the gap. The CDR3 nucleotides read TGCGCCAGCAGCCCACTACTCTACCTCCGGGATACTGGCTACACCTTC. Protein sequence: CASSPLLYLRDTGYTF.

The chain is built from TRBV28 and TRBJ1-5; 9 bases match TRBD1. This CDR3 is built from 13 residues. Germline V gene lookup returns CDR1 MDHEN and CDR2 SYDVKM. CDR3 loop: CVSGQGSLGPQHF. CDR3 in DNA: TGTGTCTCCGGACAGGGGTCCCTTGGGCCCCAGCATTTT.

This sequence joins TRBV15 and TRBJ2-5; TRBD2 aligns across 9 bases. V lost 3 bases to trimming and J lost 3 bases; unmatched junction nucleotides: 2. The CDR3 is 14 amino acids. The germline V gene has CDR1 LNHNV and CDR2 YYDKDF (reference sequence). Here the CDR3 DNA reads TGTGCCACCAGCAGGAGACTAGCGGAAGAGACCCAGTACTTC. Amino acid sequence: CATSRRLAEETQYF.

This rearrangement joins TRBV9 to TRBJ2-7; D is ambiguous. CDR3 length: 14 amino acids. Germline V gene data show CDR1 as SGDLS and CDR2 as YYNGEE. The V end was cut by 0 bases, the J end by 0 bases, with 7 bases between. The CDR3 loop is CASSVGSSSYEQYF. CDR3 coding DNA: TGTGCCAGCAGCGTAGGGAGCAGCTCCTACGAGCAGTACTTC.

The genes are TRBV7-9 and TRBJ2-1; 10 positions agree with TRBD2. The CDR3 spans 14 residues. The germline CDR1 and CDR2 sequences are SEHNR and FQNEAQ (reference sequence). The V segment lost 9 bases and the J segment 3 bases; nucleotides outside the gene matches: 5. CDR3 protein: CASSSGGNYNEQFF. The CDR3 DNA is TGTGCCAGTTCTAGCGGGGGCAACTACAATGAGCAGTTCTTC.

V is TRBV7-3 and J is TRBJ2-1, with 8 bases matching TRBD1. CDR1 is SGHTA and CDR2 is FQGTGA in the germline V gene. With V trimmed by 5 bases and J by 2 bases, 5 bases remained unmatched. The CDR3 runs to 15 residues. DNA for the CDR3: TGTGCCAGCAGCGTACAGGGGGACCCCTACAATGAGCAGTTCTTC. This encodes CASSVQGDPYNEQFF.